This T cell receptor (beta chain) was sequenced for a study of blood T cell repertoires in COVID-19. As for the study in general: Specimens from acute and convalescent COVID-19 originated in the United States, Italy and Spain. The cDNA or gDNA used as material had been derived from T cells, B-cell-depleted T cells, or PBMCs.

Germline values: CDR1 SGHTA, CDR2 FQGNSA. The V gene end was trimmed by 0 bases and the J gene end by 3 bases; junction bases not matched to a gene: 1. The CDR3 length is 14 residues. Original data processing: The assay estimated nucleated cells by amplifying reference gene primers. Using immunoSEQ multiplex PCR, the repertoire was profiled, and TCRdb retains in-frame clones only, with some absent. The V and J calls and the clone size are those of that table, but D and trimming were determined from the DNA. The sample lists about 200,000 clones, approximately 86% occurring once. The chain uses TRBV7-2 and TRBJ2-7; 8 nucleotides agree with TRBD1. This receptor was taken from a man between 60 and 75 years old with acute or convalescent COVID-19. Sequencing input: peripheral blood. The CDR3 bases are TGTGCCAGCAGCTTAGCCGGGACAGGCTACGAGCAGTACTTC. It encodes CASSLAGTGYEQYF.